This T cell receptor beta chain was observed in a study of cytomegalovirus exposure and HLA in healthy donors. Study results and limitations: Earlier findings revealed that most TCR beta V segments proved productive either about 87% or about 30% of the time.

The V gene lost 6 bases and the J gene lost 8 bases, with 16 bases spanning the gap. This CDR3 region has 13 residues. Germline-derived CDR1 and CDR2 are KGHSH and LQKENI. Regarding this clone: Its antigen is not known.

PCR used 60 Vbeta primers and 13 Jbeta primers. The repertoire was sequenced with immunoSEQ multiplex PCR; TCRdb's copy has only in-frame clones and lacks some. The data contain about 140,000 clones, 70% to 80% of them singletons. This chain uses TRBV18 with TRBJ1-1; possible D gene TRBD1, 6 bases. Sequences were obtained from PBMCs. The TCR comes from a woman under 30 in good health and CMV-seropositive. The CDR3: CASSKQGNEEAFF. DNA for the CDR3: TGTGCCAGCTCTAAACAGGGTAATGAAGAAGCTTTCTTT. Full variable domain (remainder filled in from reference TRBV18 and TRBJ1-1): NAGVMQNPRHLVRRRGQEARLRCSPMKGHSHVYWYRQLPEEGLKFMVYLQKENIIDESGMPKERFSAEFPKEGPSILRIQQVVRGDSAAYFCASSKQGNEEAFFGQGTRLTVV.